This T cell receptor (beta chain) was identified in a study of tissue T cells after allogeneic stem cell transplantation. Study-wide points: Tissue-detected TCR repertoire was only partly captured by blood and spleen T cells. Across patients, clones rarely overlapped, yet motif clusters were shared tissue-specifically.

V shed 2 bases and J 1 base; nucleotides not matched to a gene: 0. The length of the CDR3 is 15 residues. The germline gives CDR1 NSHNY, CDR2 SYGAGN. On this clone itself: What it binds is not known. Mouse gene names apply. The missing CDR3 end, 1 residue past where the read stops, is filled in from the germline J gene.

The method was immunoSEQ multiplex PCR; TCRdb's version includes in-frame clones alone and lacks a portion of them. Of thousands of clones in the sample, less than 55% are singletons; the top ten hold roughly 8%. The time point was: mouse harvest day 7 after allogeneic transplant. Mouse grafts combined 10^7 T-cell-depleted bone marrow cells with 10^6 splenic CD5+ T cells. The receptor was isolated from a female BALB/c mouse given C57BL/6 T cells with graft-versus-host disease after an allogeneic hematopoietic cell transplant. The sample consisted of lymph node tissue. The genes are TRBV13-1 and TRBJ2-1; TRBD2 matches at 10 bases. The CDR3 here is CASSEDWGNYAEQFF. The sequenced part of the CDR3 DNA is TGTGCCAGCAGTGAGGACTGGGGGAACTATGCTGAGCAGTTC.